This TCR beta chain was retrieved from a study of blood T cell repertoires in COVID-19. Study background: Samples of COVID-19 (acute and convalescent) were obtained from the United States, Italy and Spain. T cells, B-cell-depleted T cells, or PBMCs supplied cDNA or gDNA.

Original analysis: Estimation of nucleated cell counts was performed using reference gene primer amplification. The table came from immunoSEQ multiplex PCR; TCRdb's copy has only in-frame clones and leaves some out. V and J calls and clone size are given by that table; D and trimming were obtained from the DNA. Among about 84,000 clones listed, 75% to 85% were seen once. Trimming shortened V by 7 bases and J by 0 bases, and 8 bases separated the two germline ends. Looked up from germline, CDR1 is ENHRY and CDR2 is SYGVKD. This CDR3 spans 13 amino acids. The sequence was collected from a woman older than 75 with acute or convalescent COVID-19. J is TRBJ2-3 and V is TRBV10-3; TRBD1 is a possible D gene (6 bases). Sample: peripheral blood. CDR3 DNA: TGTGCCATCACACAGGGTAGCACAGATACGCAGTATTTT. It yields the protein CAITQGSTDTQYF.